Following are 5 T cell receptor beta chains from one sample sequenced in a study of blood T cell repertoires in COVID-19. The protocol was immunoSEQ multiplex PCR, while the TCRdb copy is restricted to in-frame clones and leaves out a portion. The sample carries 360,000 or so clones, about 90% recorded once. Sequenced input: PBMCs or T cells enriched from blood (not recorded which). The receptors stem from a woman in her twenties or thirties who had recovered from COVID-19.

CDR3 coding DNA: TGTGCCAGCAGCTTATCGGCTAGTGGGGAGACCCAGTACTTC. This sequence encodes CASSLSASGETQYF. The chain uses TRBV5-6 and TRBJ2-5, with D hard to call. Germline values: CDR1 SGHDT, CDR2 YYEEEE. The ends were cut back, 2 bases at V and 5 bases at J, with 13 bases in the middle. The CDR3 has 14 residues.

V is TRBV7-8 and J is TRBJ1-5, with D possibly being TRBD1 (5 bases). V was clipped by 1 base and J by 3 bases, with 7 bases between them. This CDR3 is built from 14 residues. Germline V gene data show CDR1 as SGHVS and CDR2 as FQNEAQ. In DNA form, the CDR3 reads TGTGCCAGCAGCTTAGGGACACCCAATCAGCCCCAGCATTTT. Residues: CASSLGTPNQPQHF.

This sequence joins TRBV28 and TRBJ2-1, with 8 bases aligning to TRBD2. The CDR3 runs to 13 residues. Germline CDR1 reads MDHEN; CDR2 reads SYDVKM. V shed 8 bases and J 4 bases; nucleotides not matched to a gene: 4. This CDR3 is CASAGTRYNEQFF. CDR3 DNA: TGTGCCAGCGCCGGGACTAGGTACAATGAGCAGTTCTTC.

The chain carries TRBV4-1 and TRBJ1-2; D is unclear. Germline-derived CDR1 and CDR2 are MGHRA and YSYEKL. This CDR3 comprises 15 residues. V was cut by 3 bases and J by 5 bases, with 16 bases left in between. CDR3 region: CASSHAASGTYGYTF. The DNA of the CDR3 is TGCGCCAGCAGCCATGCCGCTTCGGGTACTTATGGCTACACCTTC.

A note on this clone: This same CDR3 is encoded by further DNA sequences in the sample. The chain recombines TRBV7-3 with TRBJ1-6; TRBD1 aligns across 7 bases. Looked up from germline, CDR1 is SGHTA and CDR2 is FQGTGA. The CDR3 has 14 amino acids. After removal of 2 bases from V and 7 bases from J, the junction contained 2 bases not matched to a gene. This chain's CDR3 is CASSLGTENSPLHF. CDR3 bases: TGTGCCAGCAGCTTAGGGACAGAGAATTCACCCCTCCACTTT.